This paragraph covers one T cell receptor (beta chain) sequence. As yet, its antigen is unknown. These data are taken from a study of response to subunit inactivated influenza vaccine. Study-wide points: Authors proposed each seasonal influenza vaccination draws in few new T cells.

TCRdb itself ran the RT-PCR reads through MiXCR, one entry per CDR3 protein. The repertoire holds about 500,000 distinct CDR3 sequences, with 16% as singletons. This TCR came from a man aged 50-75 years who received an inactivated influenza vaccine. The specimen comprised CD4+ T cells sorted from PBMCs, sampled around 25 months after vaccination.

The DNA of the CDR3 is TGTGCCAGTTATAGACAGGGTGGGACTGAAGCTTTCTTT. Translation: CASYRQGGTEAFF. The chain employs TRBV6-1 and TRBJ1-1; 7 nucleotides agree with TRBD1. The CDR3 loop spans 13 amino acids. J gave up 5 bases and V 9 bases, and 9 bases lay outside the gene matches. CDR1 is MNHNS and CDR2 is SASEGT in the germline V gene.